Each of the 30 T cell receptor beta chains below was sequenced from the same sample in a study of T-cell reconstitution after alpha-beta-depleted transplantation in children. Unique molecular identifiers featured in how the TCRbeta library was prepared. TCRdb re-analysed the PCR reads in MiXCR, keeping a single row per CDR3 protein. This table has roughly 28,000 distinct CDR3 sequences, 15% to 20% appearing once. The sample was PBMCs, mostly from graft donor cells, taken 60 days after TCRalphabeta/CD19-depleted stem cell transplant. These receptors were collected from a male patient aged 2-15 years who had a stem cell transplant for acute lymphoblastic leukemia, so the T cells may come from the graft donor.

The J gene is TRBJ2-7, the V gene TRBV21-1. TRBV21-1 is flagged as a pseudogene. This CDR3 is 13 amino acids long. CDR3 nucleotide sequence: TGTGCCAGCACAACGACGGACGGTTACGAGCAGTACTTC. Translated: CASTTTDGYEQYF.

This clonotype is judged medium-sized. This rearrangement joins TRBV7-6 to TRBJ2-3; D not certain. The CDR3 covers 14 residues. Per the germline V gene, CDR1 is SGHVS and CDR2 is FNYEAQ. Trimming took off 4 bases at V and 5 bases at J, with 13 bases between the two ends. The CDR3 protein is CASSSRGLGDTQYF. As DNA, the CDR3 is TGTGCCAGCAGCTCGAGAGGTCTCGGAGATACGCAGTATTTT.

This clonotype has only one observation. This rearrangement joins TRBV4-3 to TRBJ2-1, with D maybe TRBD1 (6 bases). Per the germline V gene, CDR1 is LGHNA and CDR2 is YSLEER. The V and J ends lost 1 base and 8 bases respectively, with 18 bases between them. This CDR3 has 16 residues. The CDR3 protein is CASSQVDRRPLDEQFF. The DNA for the CDR3 is TGCGCCAGCAGCCAAGTGGACAGAAGACCCTTGGATGAGCAGTTCTTC.

This clonotype has more than one count but fewer than ten. The genes are TRBV29-1 and TRBJ1-1, with D perhaps matching TRBD1 (6 bases). CDR1 is SQVTM and CDR2 is ANQGSEA in the germline V gene. This CDR3 is 12 amino acids long. Trimming removed 4 bases from V and 4 bases from J, with 10 bases in between. CDR3 nucleotides: TGCAGCGTTGGAGGGGGTGGCACTGAAGCTTTCTTT. Translated: CSVGGGGTEAFF.

This clonotype was counted at least ten times. The J gene is TRBJ1-5, the V gene TRBV27; possibly TRBD1 for D (6 bases). The CDR3 is 15 amino acids. The V end was cut by 4 bases, the J end by 6 bases, with 16 bases between. Germline V lookup: CDR1 MNHEY, CDR2 SMNVEV (reference sequence). CDR3 DNA: TGTGCCAGCAGTTCCCGGGGGGGGCTAGTTCAGCCCCAGCATTTT. The encoded protein is CASSSRGGLVQPQHF.

This clonotype was detected only once. This may stem from a read error, because a much larger clone lies one nucleotide away. This chain uses TRBV5-1 with TRBJ2-1; TRBD2 agrees at 8 bases. This CDR3 spans 15 amino acids. Germline V lookup: CDR1 SGHRS, CDR2 YFSETQ. The CDR3 DNA sequence: TGCGCCAGCAGCTTGACTAGCGGCTCCTTCAATGAGCAGTTCTTC. This encodes CASSLTSGSFNEQFF.

As regards this clonotype: This may be a read error: a much more frequent sequence differs by one nucleotide. Since no conserved phenylalanine or tryptophan closes the CDR3, a read error is the likely cause. The rearrangement uses TRBV12-3 or TRBV12-4 and TRBJ2-7; weak D call: TRBD1 (6 bases). The CDR3 runs 13 residues. Trimming stripped 9 bases from V and 1 base from J, with 13 bases between. The CDR3 DNA reads as TGTGCCAGTCGGGACACCATGTCCTACGAGCAGTACCTC. As protein: CASRDTMSYEQYL.

This clonotype is a singleton in its sample. CDR3 DNA sequence: TGTGCCATCAGTGATCTCGCAGGGAATTCACCCCTCCACTTT. Protein product: CAISDLAGNSPLHF. The chain combines TRBV10-3 with TRBJ1-6; a possible D gene is TRBD1 (5 bases). The CDR3 runs 14 residues. Trimming left V 3 bases short and J 7 bases short, with 10 bases between. Germline assignment: CDR1 ENHRY and CDR2 SYGVKD.

The chain uses TRBV14 and TRBJ2-3, with 10 positions matching TRBD2. This CDR3 has 16 residues. Looked up from germline, CDR1 is SGHDN and CDR2 is FVKESK. V lost 6 bases, J lost 2 bases, and 8 bases stayed unmatched. The CDR3: CASSGSSGGITDTQYF. The CDR3, as DNA: TGTGCCAGCAGTGGAAGTAGCGGGGGGATCACAGATACGCAGTATTTT.

The CDR3 nucleotides read TGCGCCAGCAGTGAAAAGCTAGGACTAGCCGACCTCAGTGAGCAGTTCTTC. Protein: CASSEKLGLADLSEQFF. The J gene is TRBJ2-1, the V gene TRBV10-1; 8 bases map to TRBD2. With 3 bases clipped from V and 9 bases from J, the junction kept 16 bases outside the gene matches. This CDR3 is built from 17 residues. Per germline, CDR1 WNHNN and CDR2 SYGVQD (reference sequence).

As to this clonotype: A much larger clone lies one base from this, so it may be a read error. The V and J genes are TRBV28 and TRBJ1-5; TRBD1 agrees at 9 bases. The CDR3 sequence is 15 residues long. The V gene's germline CDR1 is MDHEN and CDR2 SYDVKM. In nucleotides, the CDR3 is TGTGCCAGCAGCACACCCGGGACAGGGAATCGGCCCCAGCATTTT. It encodes CASSTPGTGNRPQHF.

The chain recombines TRBV5-1 with TRBJ2-3; D may correspond to TRBD1 or TRBD2 (5 bases each). This CDR3 contains 14 residues. Trimming left V 5 bases short and J 2 bases short, with 12 bases between. Germline V gene data show CDR1 as SGHRS and CDR2 as YFSETQ. CDR3 protein: CASSITGPTDTQYF. In nucleotides, the CDR3 is TGCGCCAGCAGTATTACGGGGCCCACAGATACGCAGTATTTT.

This clonotype was found a few times. At one end the junction does not follow the germline gene, possibly because of a read error. This CDR3 reads CTSSFKLAAPYSYNEQFF. For the CDR3, the DNA is TGTACCAGCAGTTTCAAACTAGCGGCCCCCTACTCCTACAATGAGCAGTTCTTC. The V call is TRBV12-3 or TRBV12-4, the J call TRBJ2-1; the match to TRBD2 covers 8 bases. The CDR3 is 18 amino acids.

This clonotype was recorded a few times. The chain employs TRBV5-1 and TRBJ2-1, with 12 positions matching TRBD2. This CDR3 has 18 amino acids. With 5 bases clipped from V and 8 bases from J, the junction kept 17 bases outside the gene matches. Germline values: CDR1 SGHRS, CDR2 YFSETQ. CDR3 loop: CASRRRLAGDGSGDEQFF. CDR3 coding DNA: TGCGCCAGCAGACGCCGACTAGCGGGAGACGGGTCGGGGGATGAGCAGTTCTTC.

Remarks on this clonotype: A clone one base away is much larger, so this may be a read error. The conserved closing phenylalanine or tryptophan is absent in this CDR3, likely reflecting a read error. CDR3 sequence (DNA): TGTGCCAGCAGCTTAAGGGACTATGGCTACACCTGC. Its translation: CASSLRDYGYTC. The rearrangement links TRBV7-9 to TRBJ1-2; D remains ambiguous. Germline V CDR1 and CDR2: SEHNR, FQNEAQ (reference sequence). Trimming took off 2 bases at V and 3 bases at J, with 4 bases between the two ends. The CDR3 length is 12 residues.

The chain is built from TRBV20-1 and TRBJ1-5; 8 bases line up with TRBD1. The CDR3 spans 14 residues. With V trimmed by 5 bases and J by 3 bases, 6 bases remained unmatched. Germline lookup yields CDR1 DFQATT and CDR2 SNEGSKA (reference sequence). CDR3 sequence reads: CSAWGQDLNQPQHF. The CDR3 region has the DNA TGCAGTGCTTGGGGACAGGACCTCAATCAGCCCCAGCATTTT.

This clonotype was recorded a few times. This chain uses TRBV2 with TRBJ1-3; D unclear. Germline V gene sequence: CDR1 SNHLY, CDR2 FYNNEI. CDR3 length equals 16 residues. The V end was cut by 6 bases, the J end by 0 bases, with 15 bases between. As DNA, the CDR3 is TGTGCCAGCAGAGCCCTGTCCCGCTTCTCTGGAAACACCATATATTTT. Translated: CASRALSRFSGNTIYF.

This clonotype appeared a few times. The V and J genes are TRBV7-9 and TRBJ2-7, with a weak D call TRBD2 (5 bases). Looked up from germline, CDR1 is SEHNR and CDR2 is FQNEAQ (reference sequence). The V and J ends lost 1 base and 6 bases respectively, with 19 bases between them. The CDR3 has 16 amino acids. CDR3 sequence: CASSLVGGRVAGEQYF. The CDR3 nucleotides are TGTGCCAGCAGCTTAGTTGGTGGCAGAGTGGCGGGCGAGCAGTACTTC.

In its sample, this clonotype was seen a few times. This chain links TRBV4-2 with TRBJ2-7, with 13 bases that match TRBD2. The germline gives CDR1 LGHNA, CDR2 YNFKEQ. V lost 6 bases and J lost 3; bases outside the gene matches: 20. The CDR3 contains 20 residues. CDR3 sequence reads: CASRRAGAVLAGGRNYEQYF. CDR3 in DNA: TGTGCCAGCAGAAGAGCCGGAGCAGTACTAGCGGGGGGGAGGAACTACGAGCAGTACTTC.

This clonotype was seen more than once but under ten times. The gene calls are TRBV4-3 and TRBJ2-7; a weak D match, TRBD1 (5 bases). This CDR3 has 14 amino acids. CDR1 and CDR2 (germline): LGHNA, YSLEER. The germline V and J ends were trimmed by 6 bases and 2 bases, with 14 bases remaining between them. CDR3 bases: TGCGCCAGCAGGCCCGGACACGGAGCCTACGAGCAGTACTTC. As protein: CASRPGHGAYEQYF.

The table lists this clonotype with a few counts. V gene TRBV9 combines with J gene TRBJ2-2, with D perhaps matching TRBD1 (5 bases). Germline-derived CDR1 and CDR2 are SGDLS and YYNGEE. The germline V and J ends were trimmed by 7 bases and 3 bases, with 7 bases remaining between them. This CDR3 contains 12 residues. The CDR3 reads CASGRDTGELFF. DNA of the CDR3: TGTGCCAGCGGCAGGGACACCGGGGAGCTGTTTTTT.

In this sample, this clonotype turned up many times. The chain employs TRBV29-1 and TRBJ2-1; D gene ambiguous. Trimming cost V 0 bases and J 6 bases, with 15 bases left between them. CDR1 is SQVTM and CDR2 is ANQGSEA in the germline V gene. The CDR3 loop spans 15 amino acids. The CDR3 loop reads CSVEDSQGRGNEQFF. In DNA form, the CDR3 reads TGCAGCGTTGAAGATTCCCAAGGTCGTGGCAATGAGCAGTTCTTC.

This clonotype was found a few times. CDR3 DNA sequence: TGCAGCGTCGGAAGCAGTAGCAATCAGCCCCAGCATTTT. Amino acid sequence: CSVGSSSNQPQHF. J is TRBJ1-5 and V is TRBV29-1; no reliable D call. CDR1 SQVTM and CDR2 ANQGSEA come from the germline V gene. Trimming removed 6 bases at V and 0 bases at J, with 9 bases between. The CDR3 extends over 13 amino acids. The full variable domain, with the rest looked up from reference TRBV29-1 and TRBJ1-5, is SAVISQKPSRDICQRGTSLTIQCQVDSQVTMMFWYRQQPGQSLTLIATANQGSEATYESGFVIDKFPISRPNLTFSTLTVSNMSPEDSSIYLCSVGSSSNQPQHFGDGTRLSIL.

This rearrangement joins TRBV11-2 to TRBJ2-3; TRBD2 aligns across 8 bases. The CDR3 has 19 amino acids. Per the germline V gene, CDR1 is SGHAT and CDR2 is FQNNGV. V lost 1 base, J lost 1 base, and 13 bases stayed unmatched. CDR3 coding DNA: TGTGCCAGCAGCTTAGGATGGCCTAGCGGGCGACCTGGCACAGATACGCAGTATTTT. Translation: CASSLGWPSGRPGTDTQYF.

This clonotype was recorded many times. The chain employs TRBV27 and TRBJ1-2; D gene unclear. Trimming took 5 bases from V and 2 from J, leaving 15 bases between them. CDR3 length equals 15 residues. Germline lookup yields CDR1 MNHEY and CDR2 SMNVEV (reference sequence). The DNA of the CDR3 is TGTGCCAGCAGTCCGGTGATCAGCAACAACTATGGCTACACCTTC. Residues: CASSPVISNNYGYTF.

In this sample, this clonotype turned up many times. The genes are TRBV24-1 and TRBJ2-3; D is ambiguous. The germline V and J ends were trimmed by 2 bases and 0 bases, with 2 bases remaining between them. The germline gives CDR1 KGHDR, CDR2 SFDVKD. The CDR3 length is 13 residues. The CDR3 loop is CATSDSSTDTQYF. The CDR3 DNA is TGTGCCACCAGTGATTCTAGCACAGATACGCAGTATTTT.

Only a few counts were recorded for this clonotype. The gene calls are TRBV6-1 and TRBJ1-2; D may be TRBD1 (5 bases). The CDR3 runs 14 residues. Germline CDR1 MNHNS, CDR2 SASEGT. V was trimmed by 2 bases and J by 7 bases, leaving 14 bases between them. The CDR3 spells CASSEYRGSGGYTF. The CDR3 region has the DNA TGTGCCAGCAGTGAATATAGGGGTTCCGGTGGCTACACCTTC.

The chain recombines TRBV13 with TRBJ2-7; the D gene is possibly TRBD2 (6 bases). The ends were cut back, 2 bases at V and 5 bases at J, with 10 bases in the middle. The CDR3 has 13 residues. CDR1 and CDR2 from the germline V gene are PRHDT and FYEKMQ (reference sequence). CDR3 sequence (DNA): TGTGCCAGCAGCTTATGGGGGGAGCACGAGCAGTACTTC. This codes for CASSLWGEHEQYF.

V is TRBV11-2 and J is TRBJ2-1; D call uncertain. Germline-derived CDR1 and CDR2 are SGHAT and FQNNGV. The CDR3 covers 15 residues. With 0 bases removed from V and 6 bases from J, the gap between germline ends came to 12 bases. The CDR3 DNA sequence: TGTGCCAGCAGCTTAGAATGGGTAGCTGCCAATGAGCAGTTCTTC. Protein sequence: CASSLEWVAANEQFF.

The chain has TRBV28 and TRBJ1-1; perhaps TRBD1 as D (6 bases). Per germline, CDR1 MDHEN and CDR2 SYDVKM. Trimming took off 5 bases at V and 8 bases at J, with 18 bases between the two ends. CDR3 length: 14 amino acids. DNA for the CDR3: TGTGCCAGCAGTATACAGGGATTACTAGAAGAAGCTTTCTTT. It encodes CASSIQGLLEEAFF.